The clone carrying this T cell receptor beta chain was seen a handful of times. Its antigen is as yet unknown. Only in-frame clones appear in the TCRdb table, and some are missing; sequencing was by immunoSEQ multiplex PCR. The sample holds 100,000 or so clones, more than 85% seen once. This sample was included in a study of T cell responses to AZD1222 COVID-19 vaccine. Overall study results and limits: After the peak T cell response, and only then, were repertoires sampled. Clonal diversity may have been underestimated, and the donors were mostly white British, with more females than males. Elevations in Spike-specific TCR breadth and depth followed administration of two AZD1222 doses.

This CDR3 region has 14 residues. V dropped 4 bases and J dropped 1 base, with 12 bases sitting between them. CDR1 is SGHKS and CDR2 is YYEKEE in the germline V gene (reference sequence). The specimen comprised peripheral blood, sampled 28 days after the second AZD1222 dose. The sequence came from an adult who received the AZD1222 COVID-19 vaccine. The chain links TRBV5-5 to TRBJ2-7; D may be TRBD2 (5 bases). This CDR3 is CASSRLQPSYEQYF. CDR3 in DNA: TGTGCCAGCAGCCGACTACAGCCTTCCTACGAGCAGTACTTC.